Reported below is one TCR beta chain. The antigen remains unidentified. The CDR3 covers 14 residues. V gave up 1 base and J gave up 4 bases, with 7 bases separating them. Germline V gives CDR1 SEHNR, CDR2 FQNEAQ (reference sequence). TCRdb's table, derived via immunoSEQ multiplex PCR, lists solely in-frame clones and lacks some. The repertoire holds around 84,000 clones, with roughly nine tenths as singletons. These data are taken from a study of T cell responses to AZD1222 COVID-19 vaccine. Study-wide results and caveats: Baseline serology detected seropositivity in only a handful of AZD1222 recipients. Reports say nearly half of spike-specific TCRs go after unmutated variant regions.

The TCR was taken from an adult in good health. The V gene is TRBV7-9, the J gene TRBJ1-4; possible D gene TRBD1, 5 bases. This specimen consisted of peripheral blood, obtained on day 0 of AZD1222 vaccination. The CDR3 DNA sequence: TGTGCCAGCAGCTTAGGAGGGGTTAATGAAAAACTGTTTTTT. It yields the protein CASSLGGVNEKLFF.